The 16 T cell receptor beta chains below all came from one sample that was sequenced in a study of human T cells and chemical hapten exposure. Described time point: patch test 1, 2 weeks after DPC sensitization. Treatment described: therapeutic diphenylcyclopropenone sensitization with weekly scalp DPC. TCRdb analysed the RACE reads with MiXCR anew, one entry per CDR3 protein. The sample carries some 190,000 distinct CDR3 sequences, about 22% recorded once. Sample: whole blood, taken in connection with sensitization to the hapten diphenylcyclopropenone (DPC). These receptors were collected from a woman aged 50 to 60 with alopecia areata. Some clones in this sample may be carry-over from other donors' samples.

This chain connects TRBV29-1 to TRBJ1-3, with 7 bases lining up with TRBD1. Germline loops: CDR1 SQVTM, CDR2 ANQGSEA. V shed 3 bases, J shed 7 bases, and the junction held 12 bases outside the gene matches. The CDR3 contains 15 residues. The CDR3 nucleotides read TGCAGCGTTGAGTGGCGGGACAGCTTGTTTAACACCATATATTTT. It encodes CSVEWRDSLFNTIYF.

V usage is TRBV20-1 and J usage is TRBJ2-3, with D possibly being TRBD2 (6 bases). Germline V gene data show CDR1 as DFQATT and CDR2 as SNEGSKA (reference sequence). The CDR3 is 15 residues long. Trimming stripped 6 bases from V and 2 bases from J, with 18 bases between. The CDR3 region has the DNA TGCAGTGCAGCGGGCGGCGCGGGACCCACAGATACGCAGTATTTT. Amino acids: CSAAGGAGPTDTQYF.

This clonotype was counted a few times. The chain couples TRBV19 to TRBJ2-6; D is undetermined. V was pared by 7 bases and J by 0 bases, with 13 bases between. Germline values: CDR1 LNHDA, CDR2 SQIVND (reference sequence). This CDR3 region has 16 residues. The CDR3 coding sequence is TGTGCCAGTACGCCCGCTGTTTCCTCTGGGGCCAACGTCCTGACTTTC. It encodes CASTPAVSSGANVLTF.

This clonotype has a handful of counts. V gene TRBV6-5 combines with J gene TRBJ1-5; D remains unclear. This CDR3 comprises 12 residues. V lost 6 bases, J lost 4 bases, and 7 bases lay in between. Germline loops: CDR1 MNHEY, CDR2 SVGAGI. The CDR3 protein is CASRGINQPQHF. In nucleotides, the CDR3 is TGTGCCAGCAGAGGGATAAATCAGCCCCAGCATTTT.

The V gene is TRBV3-1, the J gene TRBJ2-1, with D perhaps TRBD1 or TRBD2 (5 bases each). Germline V gene lookup returns CDR1 LGHDT and CDR2 YNNKEL (reference sequence). The ends were cut back, 3 bases at V and 0 bases at J, with 9 bases in the middle. This CDR3 comprises 15 residues. The CDR3 loop reads CASSHGGTSYNEQFF. CDR3 DNA: TGTGCCAGCAGCCATGGTGGGACCTCCTACAATGAGCAGTTCTTC.

The gene calls are TRBV4-1 and TRBJ2-7, with D unresolved. Germline CDR1 reads MGHRA; CDR2 reads YSYEKL. The CDR3 consists of 16 residues. V shed 3 bases and J shed 6 bases, with 21 bases lying between them. The CDR3 spells CASSHDTHGLTREQYF. CDR3 nucleotides: TGCGCCAGCAGCCACGACACTCACGGTCTTACCCGCGAGCAGTACTTC.

This chain joins TRBV12-3 or TRBV12-4 and TRBJ2-7, with a weak D call TRBD2 (6 bases). Trimming pared 5 bases from V and 9 bases from J, leaving 20 bases between. This CDR3 is 14 amino acids long. The CDR3 bases are TGTGCCAGCAGTCACCCGCGGCGGGGCTCCTGGCAGTACTTC. It yields the protein CASSHPRRGSWQYF.

This clonotype was seen only a few times. V is TRBV2 and J is TRBJ1-6, with no clear D. V was cut by 8 bases and J by 5 bases, with 13 bases left in between. CDR1 and CDR2 from the germline V gene are SNHLY and FYNNEI. The CDR3 is 14 residues long. CDR3 sequence reads: CASRSRSDNSPLHF. As DNA, the CDR3 is TGTGCCAGCCGCTCTCGTTCTGATAATTCACCCCTCCACTTT.

This clonotype showed up just once. The chain carries TRBV7-2 and TRBJ1-2; D unclear. CDR3 size: 10 residues. Germline CDR1 is SGHTA and CDR2 is FQGNSA. The CDR3 loop is CAEGNYGYTF. CDR3 DNA: TGTGCGGAGGGAAACTATGGCTACACCTTC.

The sample holds a few counts of this clonotype. The V and J genes are TRBV20-1 and TRBJ2-7; D may be TRBD1 or TRBD2 (5 bases each). Trimming stripped 3 bases from V and 4 bases from J, with 13 bases between. The CDR3 length is 13 residues. In germline, CDR1 is DFQATT, CDR2 SNEGSKA (reference sequence). The CDR3 is CSASEGNWYEQYF. CDR3 DNA: TGCAGTGCTAGTGAGGGGAATTGGTACGAGCAGTACTTC.

The rearrangement joins TRBV6-6 to TRBJ1-2; TRBD1 is a possible D gene (5 bases). V was pared by 2 bases and J by 4 bases, with 11 bases between. Germline values: CDR1 MNHNY, CDR2 SVGAGI (reference sequence). The CDR3 loop spans 14 amino acids. The CDR3 sequence is CASSYPQGTYGYTF. The CDR3 DNA reads TGTGCCAGCAGTTACCCGCAGGGTACCTATGGCTACACCTTC.

Only a few counts were recorded for this clonotype. The chain carries TRBV18 and TRBJ2-5; D uncertain. The germline CDR1 and CDR2 sequences are KGHSH and LQKENI. V lost 2 bases and J 2 bases, leaving 9 bases between the germline ends. This CDR3 is built from 14 residues. This CDR3 is CASSPTAAQETQYF. The DNA of the CDR3 is TGTGCCAGCTCACCAACAGCAGCTCAAGAGACCCAGTACTTC. The complete variable domain, with remaining parts taken from reference TRBV18 and TRBJ2-5, reads NAGVMQNPRHLVRRRGQEARLRCSPMKGHSHVYWYRQLPEEGLKFMVYLQKENIIDESGMPKERFSAEFPKEGPSILRIQQVVRGDSAAYFCASSPTAAQETQYFGPGTRLLVL.

V gene TRBV5-6 combines with J gene TRBJ2-3, with D unclear. Deletions cut 3 bases from V and 2 bases from J, with 7 bases between. Germline V lookup: CDR1 SGHDT, CDR2 YYEEEE. CDR3 length: 13 amino acids. CDR3 protein: CASSYYDTDTQYF. The DNA for the CDR3 is TGTGCCAGCAGCTACTATGACACAGATACGCAGTATTTT.

Here the CDR3 reads CSARDGRGGFNSPLHF. CDR3 DNA: TGCAGTGCTAGAGATGGTCGGGGGGGATTTAATTCACCCCTCCACTTT. The rearrangement joins TRBV20-1 to TRBJ1-6; TRBD1 might be the D (5 bases). Trimming removed 0 bases from V and 6 bases from J, with 15 bases in between. The CDR3 is 16 residues long. In germline, CDR1 is DFQATT, CDR2 SNEGSKA (reference sequence).

Only a few counts were recorded for this clonotype. The CDR3 reads CSVESPAEQYF. The CDR3, as DNA: TGCAGCGTTGAGTCGCCCGCCGAGCAGTACTTC. This chain uses TRBV29-1 with TRBJ2-7; D is uncertain. V was shortened by 3 bases and J by 6 bases, with 9 bases between the two germline ends. This CDR3 is built from 11 residues. CDR1 is SQVTM, CDR2 ANQGSEA, per germline.

This clonotype came up a few times. V gene TRBV20-1 combines with J gene TRBJ1-2; D possibly corresponds to TRBD1 (5 bases). The germline gives CDR1 DFQATT, CDR2 SNEGSKA (reference sequence). V lost 1 base and J 5 bases, leaving 11 bases between the germline ends. The CDR3 length is 13 residues. CDR3 in DNA: TGCAGTGCTAGAGGGGGCTGGGGATATGGCTACACCTTC. Protein product: CSARGGWGYGYTF.